Listed below are T cell receptor beta chains from one sample, sequenced in a study of cytomegalovirus exposure and HLA in healthy donors. Repertoires were generated with immunoSEQ multiplex PCR, while TCRdb's copy carries only in-frame clones and drops some. The profile shows around 150,000 clones, around 78% of them singletons. The sample taken for sequencing was PBMCs. The receptors were sampled from a woman between 40 and 50 years old in good health and CMV-seronegative. The CDR3 runs from the conserved cysteine through the conserved F or W. Each record gives: D gene, clone size, V gene, J gene, CDR3 DNA, CDR3 protein. D genes are given only for firm matches. Some rows mark clone size as missing; the rest say once, few, many or name a class of expanded clone.

>TRBD1|-|TRBV7-9|TRBJ1-1
TGTGCCAGCAGCTTGACAGGGAGGTTCATGAACACTGAAGCTTTCTTT
CASSLTGRFMNTEAFF
>-|-|TRBV27|TRBJ1-2
TGTGCCAGCAGTTTATCTGCGGGCTTGGGTGGCTACACCTTC
CASSLSAGLGGYTF
>TRBD2|-|TRBV2|TRBJ2-5
TGTGCCAGCAGTCAAGGGACTAGCGGGGAGACCCAGTACTTC
CASSQGTSGETQYF
>-|-|TRBV6-5|TRBJ2-1
TGTGCCAGCAGTTACTCTAGGGAGTCCGATGAGCAGTTCTTC
CASSYSRESDEQFF
>TRBD1|once|TRBV18|TRBJ2-5
TGTGCCAGCTCACCTGGGACAGGACAAGAGACCCAGTACTTC
CASSPGTGQETQYF
>-|-|TRBV30|TRBJ2-7
TGTGCCTCAGCACTTCAGGGCCCGTACGAGCAGTACTTC
CASALQGPYEQYF
>TRBD2|-|TRBV7-3|TRBJ2-1
TGTGCCAGCAGCTTAGGGAGGGAGGGTGAGCAGTTCTTC
CASSLGREGEQFF
>TRBD2|-|TRBV25-1|TRBJ2-5
TGTGCCAGCAGTGATGGGGGGAGGGCGGGGGAGACCCAGTACTTC
CASSDGGRAGETQYF
>-|-|TRBV4-1|TRBJ1-5
TGCGCCAGCAGCCAAGGTGCTACGGGTCAGCCCCAGCATTTT
CASSQGATGQPQHF
>TRBD2|-|TRBV2|TRBJ2-7
TGTGCCACGACTAGCGGAAACCTGTACGAGCAGTACTTC
CATTSGNLYEQYF
>-|once|TRBV29-1|TRBJ2-1
TGCAGCGTTGAACTTTACAATGAGCAGTTCTTC
CSVELYNEQFF
>-|-|TRBV7-9|TRBJ2-1
TGTGCCAGCAGGGGAGCAAGTACTTACAATGAGCAGTTCTTC
CASRGASTYNEQFF
>-|-|TRBV6-1|TRBJ2-7
TGTGCCAGCAGTGCGAGCGGGTCGGTCTCCTACGAGCAGTACTTC
CASSASGSVSYEQYF
>-|-|TRBV30|TRBJ1-2
TGTGCCTGGGGTCAGGGGAACTATGGCTACACCTTC
CAWGQGNYGYTF
>TRBD2|-|TRBV9|TRBJ2-7
TGTGCCAGCACCCCCGGGGCTAGCGGGCCTTACGAGCAGTACTTC
CASTPGASGPYEQYF
>-|-|TRBV7-2|TRBJ2-1
TGTGCCAGCAGCTTAGCGTCCGTAGCGGAGCAGTTCTTC
CASSLASVAEQFF